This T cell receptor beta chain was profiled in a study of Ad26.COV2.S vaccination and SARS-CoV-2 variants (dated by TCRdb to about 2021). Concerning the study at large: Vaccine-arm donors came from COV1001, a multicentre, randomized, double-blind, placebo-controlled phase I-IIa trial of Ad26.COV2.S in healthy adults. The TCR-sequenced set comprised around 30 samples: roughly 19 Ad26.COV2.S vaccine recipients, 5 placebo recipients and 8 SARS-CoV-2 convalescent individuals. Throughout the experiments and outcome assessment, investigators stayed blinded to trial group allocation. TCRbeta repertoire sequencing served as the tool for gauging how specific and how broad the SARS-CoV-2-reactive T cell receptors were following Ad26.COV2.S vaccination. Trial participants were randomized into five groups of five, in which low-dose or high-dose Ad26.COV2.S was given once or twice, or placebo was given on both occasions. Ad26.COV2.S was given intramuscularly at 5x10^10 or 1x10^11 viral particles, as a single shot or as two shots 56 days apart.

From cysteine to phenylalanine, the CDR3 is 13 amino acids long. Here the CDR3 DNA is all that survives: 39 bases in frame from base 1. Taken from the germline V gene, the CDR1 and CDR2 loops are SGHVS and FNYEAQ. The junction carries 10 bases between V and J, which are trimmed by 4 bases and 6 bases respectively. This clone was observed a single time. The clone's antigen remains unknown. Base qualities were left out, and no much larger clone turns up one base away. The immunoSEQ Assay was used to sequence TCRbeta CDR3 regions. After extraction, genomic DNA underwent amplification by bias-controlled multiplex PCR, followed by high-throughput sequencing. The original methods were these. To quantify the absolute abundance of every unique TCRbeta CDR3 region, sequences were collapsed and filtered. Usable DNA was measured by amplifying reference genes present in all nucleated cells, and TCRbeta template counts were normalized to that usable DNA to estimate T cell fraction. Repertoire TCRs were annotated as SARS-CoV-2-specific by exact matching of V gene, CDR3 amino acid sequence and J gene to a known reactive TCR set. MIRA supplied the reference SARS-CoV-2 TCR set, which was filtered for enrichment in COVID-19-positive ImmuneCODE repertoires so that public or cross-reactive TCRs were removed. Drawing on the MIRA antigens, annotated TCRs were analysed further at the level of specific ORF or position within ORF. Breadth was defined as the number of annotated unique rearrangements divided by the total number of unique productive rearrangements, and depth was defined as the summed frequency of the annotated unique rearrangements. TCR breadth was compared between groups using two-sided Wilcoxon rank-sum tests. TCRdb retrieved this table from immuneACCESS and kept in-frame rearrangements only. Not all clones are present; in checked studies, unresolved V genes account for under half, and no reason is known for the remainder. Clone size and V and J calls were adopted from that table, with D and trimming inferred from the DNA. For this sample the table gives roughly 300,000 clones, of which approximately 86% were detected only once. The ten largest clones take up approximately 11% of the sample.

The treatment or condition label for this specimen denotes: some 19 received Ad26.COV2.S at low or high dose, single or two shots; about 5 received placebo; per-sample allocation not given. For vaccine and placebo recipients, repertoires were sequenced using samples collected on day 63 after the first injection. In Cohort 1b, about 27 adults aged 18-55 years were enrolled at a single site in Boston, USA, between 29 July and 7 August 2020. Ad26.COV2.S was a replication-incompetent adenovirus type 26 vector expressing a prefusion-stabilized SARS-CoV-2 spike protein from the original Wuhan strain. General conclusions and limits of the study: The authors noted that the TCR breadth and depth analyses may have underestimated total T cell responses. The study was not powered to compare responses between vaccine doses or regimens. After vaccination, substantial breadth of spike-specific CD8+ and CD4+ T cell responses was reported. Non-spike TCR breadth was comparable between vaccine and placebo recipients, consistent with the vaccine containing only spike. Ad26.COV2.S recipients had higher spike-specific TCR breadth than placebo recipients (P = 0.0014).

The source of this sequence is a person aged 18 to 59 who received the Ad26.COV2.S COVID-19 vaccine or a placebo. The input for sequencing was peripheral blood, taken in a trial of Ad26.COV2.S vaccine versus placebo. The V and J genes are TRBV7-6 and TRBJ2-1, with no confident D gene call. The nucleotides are TGTGCCAGCAGCTCCAGACTCACCAATGAGCAGTTCTTC. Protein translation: CASSSRLTNEQFF.